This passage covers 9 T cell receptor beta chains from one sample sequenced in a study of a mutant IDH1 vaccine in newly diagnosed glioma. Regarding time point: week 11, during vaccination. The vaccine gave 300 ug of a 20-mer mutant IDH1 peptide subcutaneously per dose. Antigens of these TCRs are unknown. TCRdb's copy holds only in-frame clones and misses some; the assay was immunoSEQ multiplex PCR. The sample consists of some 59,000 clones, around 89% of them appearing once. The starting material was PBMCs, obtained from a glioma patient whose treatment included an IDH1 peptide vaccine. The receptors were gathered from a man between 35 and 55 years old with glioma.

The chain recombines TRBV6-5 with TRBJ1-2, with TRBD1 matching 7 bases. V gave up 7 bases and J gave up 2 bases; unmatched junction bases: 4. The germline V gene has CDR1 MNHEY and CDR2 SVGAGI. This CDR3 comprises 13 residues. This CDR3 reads CASINRGNYGYTF. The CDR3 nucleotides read TGTGCCAGCATCAACAGGGGAAACTATGGCTACACCTTC.

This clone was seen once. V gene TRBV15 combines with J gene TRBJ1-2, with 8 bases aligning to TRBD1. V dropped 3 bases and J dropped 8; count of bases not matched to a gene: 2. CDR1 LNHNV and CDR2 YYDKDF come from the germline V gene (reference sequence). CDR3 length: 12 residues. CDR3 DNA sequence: TGTGCCACCAGCAGGGACAGGGCCGGCTACACCTTC. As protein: CATSRDRAGYTF.

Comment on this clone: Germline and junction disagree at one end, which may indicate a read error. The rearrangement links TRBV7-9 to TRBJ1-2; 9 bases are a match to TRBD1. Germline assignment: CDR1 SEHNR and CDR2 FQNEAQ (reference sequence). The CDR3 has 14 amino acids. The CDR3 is CASSPSAGTGSLSF. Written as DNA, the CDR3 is TGTGCCAGCAGCCCTAGTGCCGGGACAGGGTCCCTCTCGTTC.

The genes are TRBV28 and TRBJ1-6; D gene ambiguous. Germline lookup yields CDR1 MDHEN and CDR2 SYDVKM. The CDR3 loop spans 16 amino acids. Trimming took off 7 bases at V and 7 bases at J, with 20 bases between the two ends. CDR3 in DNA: TGTGCCAGCACGCCTTGGTCGGCAGGCTTAAATTCACCCCTCCACTTT. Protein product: CASTPWSAGLNSPLHF. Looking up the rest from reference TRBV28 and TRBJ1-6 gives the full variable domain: DVKVTQSSRYLVKRTGEKVFLECVQDMDHENMFWYRQDPGLGLRLIYFSYDVKMKEKGDIPEGYSVSREKKERFSLILESASTNQTSMYLCASTPWSAGLNSPLHFGNGTRLTVT.

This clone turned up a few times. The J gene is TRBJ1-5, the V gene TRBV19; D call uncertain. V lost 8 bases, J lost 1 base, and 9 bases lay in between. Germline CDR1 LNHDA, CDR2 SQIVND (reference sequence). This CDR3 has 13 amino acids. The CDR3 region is CASGFGSNQPQHF. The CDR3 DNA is TGTGCCAGTGGTTTTGGAAGCAATCAGCCCCAGCATTTT.

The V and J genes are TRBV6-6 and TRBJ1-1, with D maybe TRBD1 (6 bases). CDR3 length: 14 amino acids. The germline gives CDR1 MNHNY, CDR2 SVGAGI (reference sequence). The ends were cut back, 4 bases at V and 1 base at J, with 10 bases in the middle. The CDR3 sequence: CASSWSGENTEAFF. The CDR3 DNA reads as TGTGCCAGCAGTTGGTCAGGGGAGAACACTGAAGCTTTCTTT.

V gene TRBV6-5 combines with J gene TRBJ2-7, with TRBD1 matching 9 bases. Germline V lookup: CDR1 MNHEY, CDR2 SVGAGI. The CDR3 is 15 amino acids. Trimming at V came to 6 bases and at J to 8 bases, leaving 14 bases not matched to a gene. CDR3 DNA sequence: TGTGCCAGCAGAGATTCCAGTACAGGGGGCGGTAAGCAGTACTTC. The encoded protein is CASRDSSTGGGKQYF.

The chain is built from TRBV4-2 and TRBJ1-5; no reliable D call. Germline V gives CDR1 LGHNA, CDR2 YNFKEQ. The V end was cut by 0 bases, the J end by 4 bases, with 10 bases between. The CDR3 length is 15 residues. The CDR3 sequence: CASSQDGELNQPQHF. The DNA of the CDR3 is TGTGCCAGCAGCCAAGATGGGGAGCTTAATCAGCCCCAGCATTTT.

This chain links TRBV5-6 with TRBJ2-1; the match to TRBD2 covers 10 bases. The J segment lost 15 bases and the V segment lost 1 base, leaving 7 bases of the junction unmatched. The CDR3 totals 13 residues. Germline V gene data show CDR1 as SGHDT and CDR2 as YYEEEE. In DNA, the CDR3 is TGTGCCAGCAGCTTGAAGCCTAGCGGGAGTCGGTTCTTC. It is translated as CASSLKPSGSRFF. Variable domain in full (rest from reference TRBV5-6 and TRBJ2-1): DAGVTQSPTHLIKTRGQQVTLRCSPKSGHDTVSWYQQALGQGPQFIFQYYEEEERQRGNFPDRFSGHQFPNYSSELNVNALLLGDSALYLCASSLKPSGSRFFGPGTRLTVL.